One sample yielded the 28 T cell receptor beta chains listed below, sequenced in a study of blood T cell repertoires in COVID-19. The method was immunoSEQ multiplex PCR; TCRdb's version includes in-frame clones alone and lacks a portion of them. The table records roughly 330,000 clones, approximately 87% of them present only once. Sequencing used PBMCs or T cells enriched from blood (not recorded which). The receptors were gathered from a woman aged 25 to 45 who had recovered from COVID-19.

The V gene is TRBV5-1, the J gene TRBJ1-2, with 7 nucleotides matching TRBD1. The CDR3 contains 16 residues. Trimming took 0 bases from V and 4 from J; bases not matched to a gene: 9. CDR1 is SGHRS, CDR2 YFSETQ, per germline. The CDR3 DNA reads as TGCGCCAGCAGCTTGGCCTCGGGACAGAACATCTATGGCTACACCTTC. Translating gives CASSLASGQNIYGYTF.

CDR3 in DNA: TGTGCCAGCTCCTGGGCGGGTTCACCCCTCCACTTT. Protein product: CASSWAGSPLHF. The chain employs TRBV7-2 and TRBJ1-6; D is unresolved. V lost 8 bases and J lost 9, with 11 bases in between. The CDR3 totals 12 residues. The V gene's germline CDR1 is SGHTA and CDR2 FQGNSA.

The chain combines TRBV9 with TRBJ2-7, with D possibly TRBD2 on 6 matching bases. This CDR3 contains 13 residues. CDR1 and CDR2 from the germline V gene are SGDLS and YYNGEE. V lost 7 bases to trimming and J lost 2 bases, with 13 bases between them. CDR3 bases: TGTGCCAGCTCAGCGGGTGCCGCCTACGAGCAGTACTTC. Translated: CASSAGAAYEQYF.

The chain joins TRBV30 to TRBJ1-2; D is unclear. The V gene lost 0 bases and the J gene lost 8 bases, with 13 bases spanning the gap. The germline V gene has CDR1 GTSNPN and CDR2 SVGIG (reference sequence). The CDR3 runs 13 residues. The CDR3, as DNA: TGTGCCTGGAGTGTACACCCTGTTCTCGGCTACACCTTC. This translates into CAWSVHPVLGYTF.

J is TRBJ2-1 and V is TRBV12-3 or TRBV12-4; TRBD2 matches at 8 bases. The CDR3 runs 13 residues. Trimming took 6 bases from V and 9 from J; bases not matched to a gene: 7. CDR3 DNA sequence: TGTGCCAGCAGGTCCCCTCGGGGGGGTGAGCAGTTCTTC. Translating gives CASRSPRGGEQFF.

The genes are TRBV2 and TRBJ2-1, with 10 bases fitting TRBD2. CDR3 length equals 16 residues. V gave up 5 bases and J gave up 7 bases; unmatched junction bases: 11. From germline, CDR1 is SNHLY and CDR2 FYNNEI. Written as DNA, the CDR3 is TGTGCCAGCAGTTTGGATAGCGGGGGGTTAGGGAATGAGCAGTTCTTC. It codes for CASSLDSGGLGNEQFF. The full variable domain, with the rest looked up from reference TRBV2 and TRBJ2-1, is EPEVTQTPSHQVTQMGQEVILRCVPISNHLYFYWYRQILGQKVEFLVSFYNNEISEKSEIFDDQFSVERPDGSNFTLKIRSTKLEDSAMYFCASSLDSGGLGNEQFFGPGTRLTVL.

CDR3: CASSLGPGSAKNIQYF. CDR3 in DNA: TGCGCCAGCAGCTTAGGTCCGGGGTCAGCCAAAAACATTCAGTACTTC. The chain combines TRBV5-1 with TRBJ2-4; perhaps TRBD2 as D (5 bases). V lost 2 bases to trimming and J lost 0 bases, with 12 bases between them. Germline-derived CDR1 and CDR2 are SGHRS and YFSETQ. The CDR3 sequence is 16 residues long.

This chain joins TRBV14 and TRBJ1-1, with D perhaps TRBD1 (6 bases). This CDR3 comprises 14 residues. CDR1 is SGHDN and CDR2 is FVKESK in the germline V gene. V was trimmed by 4 bases and J by 5 bases, leaving 14 bases between them. Here the CDR3 reads CASSPIRGQTEAFF. The DNA for the CDR3 is TGTGCCAGCAGCCCAATCAGGGGTCAGACTGAAGCTTTCTTT. The full variable domain, completed using reference TRBV14 and TRBJ1-1, is EAGVTQFPSHSVIEKGQTVTLRCDPISGHDNLYWYRRVMGKEIKFLLHFVKESKQDESGMPNNRFLAERTGGTYSTLKVQPAELEDSGVYFCASSPIRGQTEAFFGQGTRLTVV.

The chain couples TRBV11-2 to TRBJ1-2; 7 positions match TRBD1. The trim removed 5 bases at V and 2 bases at J, leaving 8 bases unmatched. Germline V gene sequence: CDR1 SGHAT, CDR2 FQNNGV. This CDR3 is built from 15 residues. Here the CDR3 reads CASSIVSQGNYGYTF. The CDR3 DNA follows: TGTGCCAGCAGCATCGTATCACAGGGGAACTATGGCTACACCTTC.

The rearrangement joins TRBV6-1 to TRBJ2-4, with D perhaps TRBD1 (6 bases). Deletions cut 2 bases from V and 6 bases from J, with 14 bases between. CDR1 MNHNS and CDR2 SASEGT come from the germline V gene. CDR3 length equals 15 residues. The DNA of the CDR3 is TGTGCCAGCAGTGAACGGCAGGGGATCATAAACATTCAGTACTTC. Its protein product is CASSERQGIINIQYF.

The rearrangement uses TRBV7-9 and TRBJ1-5; unclear D gene. The germline gives CDR1 SEHNR, CDR2 FQNEAQ (reference sequence). V was cut by 1 base and J by 6 bases, with 7 bases left in between. CDR3 length equals 13 residues. The CDR3 sequence is CASSLGRPQPQHF. CDR3 sequence (DNA): TGTGCCAGCAGCTTAGGGAGGCCTCAGCCCCAGCATTTT. Supplemented by reference TRBV7-9 and TRBJ1-5, the full variable domain reads DTGVSQNPRHKITKRGQNVTFRCDPISEHNRLYWYRQTLGQGPEFLTYFQNEAQLEKSRLLSDRFSAERPKGSFSTLEIQRTEQGDSAMYLCASSLGRPQPQHFGDGTRLSIL.

The chain recombines TRBV19 with TRBJ1-2, with D perhaps TRBD1 (5 bases). Between the trimmed V and J ends, which lost 10 bases and 8 bases, there was a span of 20 bases. The V gene's germline CDR1 is LNHDA and CDR2 SQIVND (reference sequence). The CDR3 loop spans 13 amino acids. The CDR3 is CATSLGLQQGYTF. Written as DNA, the CDR3 is TGTGCCACCAGCCTGGGGCTCCAGCAGGGCTACACCTTC.

This chain joins TRBV4-1 and TRBJ1-1, with a tentative D call TRBD1 (6 bases). V was clipped by 2 bases and J by 3 bases, with 13 bases between them. CDR3 length equals 15 residues. Germline V gene data show CDR1 as MGHRA and CDR2 as YSYEKL. CDR3 coding DNA: TGCGCCAGCAGCCAAAGACAGGCCCCGGACACTGAAGCTTTCTTT. Its protein product is CASSQRQAPDTEAFF.

As DNA, the CDR3 is TGTGCCAGCAGCCCGGACAGGGCGCCACACGAGCAGTACTTC. Amino acids: CASSPDRAPHEQYF. This chain joins TRBV13 and TRBJ2-7, with 8 nucleotides matching TRBD1. The CDR3 runs 14 residues. After removal of 5 bases from V and 5 bases from J, the junction contained 8 bases not matched to a gene. Germline V gives CDR1 PRHDT, CDR2 FYEKMQ (reference sequence).

The chain carries TRBV2 and TRBJ2-7; D not resolved. The CDR3 totals 15 residues. Trimming took off 3 bases at V and 2 bases at J, with 14 bases between the two ends. Germline CDR1 reads SNHLY; CDR2 reads FYNNEI. The DNA of the CDR3 is TGTGCCAGCAGTGAGGTGACACAAAAGACCTACGAGCAGTACTTC. This gives the protein CASSEVTQKTYEQYF.

This clone was recorded once. The chain uses TRBV9 and TRBJ2-2, with D hard to call. V was clipped by 3 bases and J by 4 bases, with 16 bases between them. Germline V gene sequence: CDR1 SGDLS, CDR2 YYNGEE. CDR3 length: 16 amino acids. CDR3 nucleotide sequence: TGTGCCAGCAGCGCCATAGAGGTTCGGGTCACCGGGGAGCTGTTTTTT. Its translation: CASSAIEVRVTGELFF.

The CDR3 protein is CASTSWGGMNTEAFF. The DNA of the CDR3 is TGTGCCAGTACTTCTTGGGGGGGGATGAACACTGAAGCTTTCTTT. The rearrangement joins TRBV19 to TRBJ1-1, with a weak D call TRBD1 (5 bases). V lost 7 bases and J lost 0, with 15 bases in between. CDR1 LNHDA and CDR2 SQIVND come from the germline V gene (reference sequence). The CDR3 covers 15 residues.

This clone showed up just once. The V and J genes are TRBV5-8 and TRBJ2-1; 7 bases fit TRBD2. V shed 7 bases and J 0 bases; nucleotides not matched to a gene: 10. Per germline, CDR1 SGHTS and CDR2 YDEGEE. This CDR3 comprises 16 residues. The DNA of the CDR3 is TGTGCCAGCGCGGGAGCAGATCGGATCTCCTACAATGAGCAGTTCTTC. It is translated as CASAGADRISYNEQFF.

The V gene is TRBV9, the J gene TRBJ2-7; D may be TRBD1 (6 bases). In germline, CDR1 is SGDLS, CDR2 YYNGEE. Trimming cost V 3 bases and J 0 bases, with 10 bases left between them. CDR3 length equals 14 residues. The CDR3 DNA follows: TGTGCCAGCAGCGAAACAGGGAACTCCTACGAGCAGTACTTC. Translated: CASSETGNSYEQYF.

In this sample, this clone turned up once. The J gene is TRBJ1-5, the V gene TRBV4-2, with D unclear. The CDR3 consists of 15 residues. Germline assignment: CDR1 LGHNA and CDR2 YNFKEQ. Between the trimmed V and J ends, which lost 4 bases and 4 bases, there was a span of 14 bases. The CDR3 nucleotides are TGTGCCAGCAGCCGGTCCCTTGAACTTAATCAGCCCCAGCATTTT. It encodes CASSRSLELNQPQHF.

This clone appeared a single time. The J gene is TRBJ2-5, the V gene TRBV19; 14 bases fit TRBD2. V shed 7 bases and J 8 bases; nucleotides not matched to a gene: 12. Germline V gene lookup returns CDR1 LNHDA and CDR2 SQIVND (reference sequence). The CDR3 spans 16 residues. The CDR3 reads CASNPGLAGGRDTQYF. The CDR3 nucleotides read TGTGCCAGTAACCCAGGACTAGCGGGGGGTAGAGATACCCAGTACTTC.

The V call is TRBV2, the J call TRBJ2-7; 7 nucleotides match TRBD2. Germline lookup yields CDR1 SNHLY and CDR2 FYNNEI. J lost 6 bases, V lost 9 bases, and 11 bases had no gene match. The CDR3 extends over 13 amino acids. CDR3: CARGGALSSEQYF. In nucleotides, the CDR3 is TGTGCCAGGGGAGGGGCCTTGTCTTCCGAGCAGTACTTC.

This chain uses TRBV7-9 with TRBJ1-1, with TRBD1 matching over 7 bases. The CDR3 totals 16 residues. CDR1 is SEHNR and CDR2 is FQNEAQ in the germline V gene (reference sequence). V dropped 1 base and J dropped 4; count of bases not matched to a gene: 9. The CDR3 sequence: CASSLDRQGGGTEAFF. CDR3 nucleotides: TGTGCCAGCAGCTTAGACAGACAGGGTGGGGGCACTGAAGCTTTCTTT.

The V gene is TRBV6-5, the J gene TRBJ1-1; no clear D. V was trimmed by 5 bases and J by 8 bases, leaving 9 bases between them. Germline CDR1 and CDR2: MNHEY and SVGAGI. The CDR3 covers 11 residues. In nucleotides, the CDR3 is TGTGCCAGCAGTAAGGCGGGCGAAGCTTTCTTT. It specifies CASSKAGEAFF.

This clone was observed once. V is TRBV2 and J is TRBJ1-5; D might be TRBD1 (6 bases). The CDR3 has 14 residues. Trimming left V 8 bases short and J 7 bases short, with 18 bases between. The germline CDR1 and CDR2 sequences are SNHLY and FYNNEI. CDR3 in DNA: TGTGCCAGCGGGGGCGCAGGGGCGCACCAGCCCCAGCATTTT. Its protein product is CASGGAGAHQPQHF.

The chain joins TRBV6-5 to TRBJ1-4; the D gene is possibly TRBD1 (5 bases). Per the germline V gene, CDR1 is MNHEY and CDR2 is SVGAGI. The CDR3 spans 13 residues. V dropped 10 bases and J dropped 6 bases, with 15 bases sitting between them. CDR3 loop: CATCRVKDEKLFF. CDR3 DNA sequence: TGTGCCACCTGCAGGGTTAAAGATGAAAAACTGTTTTTT.

V gene TRBV11-2 combines with J gene TRBJ1-1, with a possible D match to TRBD1 (6 bases). This CDR3 has 14 residues. The V gene's germline CDR1 is SGHAT and CDR2 FQNNGV. Trimming cost V 5 bases and J 6 bases, with 16 bases left between them. The CDR3 sequence: CASSAVPRQAEAFF. CDR3 nucleotide sequence: TGTGCCAGCAGCGCCGTTCCCCGACAGGCTGAAGCTTTCTTT.

In this sample, this clone turned up a few times. The chain couples TRBV7-3 to TRBJ2-2; tentative D call: TRBD2 (5 bases). This CDR3 has 16 amino acids. The V gene's germline CDR1 is SGHTA and CDR2 FQGTGA. Trimming stripped 5 bases from V and 5 bases from J, with 18 bases between. For the CDR3, the DNA is TGTGCCAGCAGCCGAAGGGCCGGGGATGTGACCGGGGAGCTGTTTTTT. Translation gives CASSRRAGDVTGELFF.